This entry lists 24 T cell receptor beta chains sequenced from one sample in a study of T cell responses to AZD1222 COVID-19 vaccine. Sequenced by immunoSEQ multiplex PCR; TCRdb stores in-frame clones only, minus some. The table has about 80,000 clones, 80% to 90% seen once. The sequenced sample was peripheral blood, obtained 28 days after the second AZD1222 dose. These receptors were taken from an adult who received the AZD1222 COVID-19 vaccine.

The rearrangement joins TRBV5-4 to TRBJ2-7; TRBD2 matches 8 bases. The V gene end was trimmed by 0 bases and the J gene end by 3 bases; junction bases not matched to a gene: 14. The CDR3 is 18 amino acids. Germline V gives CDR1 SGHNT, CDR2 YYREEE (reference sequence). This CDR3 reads CASSLEERGYTGGYEQYF. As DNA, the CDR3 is TGTGCCAGCAGCTTGGAAGAGCGGGGGTACACCGGAGGCTACGAGCAGTACTTC.

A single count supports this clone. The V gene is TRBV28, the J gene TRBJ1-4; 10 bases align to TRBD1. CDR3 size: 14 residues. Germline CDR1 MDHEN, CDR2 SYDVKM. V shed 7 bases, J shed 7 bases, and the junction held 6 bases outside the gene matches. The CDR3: CASTEDRGIEKLFF. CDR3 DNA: TGTGCCAGCACCGAGGACAGGGGGATTGAAAAACTGTTTTTT.

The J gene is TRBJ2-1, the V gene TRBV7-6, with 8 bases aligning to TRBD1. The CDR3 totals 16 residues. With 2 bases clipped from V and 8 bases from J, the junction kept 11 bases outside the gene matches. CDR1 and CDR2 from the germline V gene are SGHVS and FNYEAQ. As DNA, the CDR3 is TGTGCCAGCAGCTTATTAAGGGGGCAGGGGGCCGATGAGCAGTTCTTC. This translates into CASSLLRGQGADEQFF. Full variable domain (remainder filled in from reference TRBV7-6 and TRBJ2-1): GAGVSQSPRYKVTKRGQDVALRCDPISGHVSLYWYRQALGQGPEFLTYFNYEAQQDKSGLPNDRFSAERPEGSISTLTIQRTEQRDSAMYRCASSLLRGQGADEQFFGPGTRLTVL.

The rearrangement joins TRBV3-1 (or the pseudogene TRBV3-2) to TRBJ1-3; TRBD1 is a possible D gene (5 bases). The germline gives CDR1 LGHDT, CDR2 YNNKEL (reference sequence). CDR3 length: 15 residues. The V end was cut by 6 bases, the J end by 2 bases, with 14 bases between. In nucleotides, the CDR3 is TGTGCCAGCAGTCCGGACACCCTGGCTGGAAACACCATATATTTT. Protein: CASSPDTLAGNTIYF.

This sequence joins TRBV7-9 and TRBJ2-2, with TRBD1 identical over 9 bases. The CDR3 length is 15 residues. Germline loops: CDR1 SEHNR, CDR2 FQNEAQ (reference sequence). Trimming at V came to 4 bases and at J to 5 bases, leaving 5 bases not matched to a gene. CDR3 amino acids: CASSSRTGVTGELFF. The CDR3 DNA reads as TGTGCCAGCAGCTCCCGGACAGGGGTGACCGGGGAGCTGTTTTTT.

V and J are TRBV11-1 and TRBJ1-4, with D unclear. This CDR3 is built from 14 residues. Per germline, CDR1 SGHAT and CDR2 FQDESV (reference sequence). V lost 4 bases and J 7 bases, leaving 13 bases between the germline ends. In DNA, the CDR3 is TGTGCCAGCAGCTCCTCTGAAGGTGTTGAAAAACTGTTTTTT. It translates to CASSSSEGVEKLFF.

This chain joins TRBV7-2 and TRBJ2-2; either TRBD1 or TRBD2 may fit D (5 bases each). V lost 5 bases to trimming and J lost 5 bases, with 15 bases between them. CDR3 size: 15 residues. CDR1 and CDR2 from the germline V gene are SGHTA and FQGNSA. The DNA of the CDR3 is TGTGCCAGCAGCCCGAGGGGTAGCCCAACCGGGGAGCTGTTTTTT. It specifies CASSPRGSPTGELFF.

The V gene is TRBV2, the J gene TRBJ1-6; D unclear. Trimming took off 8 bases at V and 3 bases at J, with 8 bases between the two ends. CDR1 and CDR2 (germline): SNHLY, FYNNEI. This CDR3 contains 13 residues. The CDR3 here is CASLNSYNSPLHF. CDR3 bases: TGTGCCAGCCTAAACAGCTATAATTCACCCCTCCACTTT.

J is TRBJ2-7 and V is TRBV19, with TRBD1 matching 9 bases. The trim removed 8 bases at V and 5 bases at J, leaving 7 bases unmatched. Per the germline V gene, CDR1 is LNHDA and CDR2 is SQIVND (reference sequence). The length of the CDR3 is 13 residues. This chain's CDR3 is CASSGTGHHEQYF. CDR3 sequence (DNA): TGTGCCAGTTCCGGGACAGGGCACCACGAGCAGTACTTC.

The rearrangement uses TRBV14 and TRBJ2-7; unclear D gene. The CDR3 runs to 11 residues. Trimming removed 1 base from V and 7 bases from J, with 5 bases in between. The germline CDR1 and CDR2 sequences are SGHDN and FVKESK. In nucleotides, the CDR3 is TGTGCCAGCAGCCAAGGGTGGGAGCAGTACTTC. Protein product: CASSQGWEQYF.

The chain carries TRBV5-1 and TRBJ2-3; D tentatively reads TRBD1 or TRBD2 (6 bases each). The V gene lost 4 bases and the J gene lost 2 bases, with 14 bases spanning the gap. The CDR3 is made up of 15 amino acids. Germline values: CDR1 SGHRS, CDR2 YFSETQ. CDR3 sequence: CASSQAGHFTDTQYF. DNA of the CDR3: TGCGCCAGCAGCCAGGCGGGACACTTCACAGATACGCAGTATTTT. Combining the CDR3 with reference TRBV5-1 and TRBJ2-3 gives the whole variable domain KAGVTQTPRYLIKTRGQQVTLSCSPISGHRSVSWYQQTPGQGLQFLFEYFSETQRNKGNFPGRFSGRQFSNSRSEMNVSTLELGDSALYLCASSQAGHFTDTQYFGPGTRLTVL.

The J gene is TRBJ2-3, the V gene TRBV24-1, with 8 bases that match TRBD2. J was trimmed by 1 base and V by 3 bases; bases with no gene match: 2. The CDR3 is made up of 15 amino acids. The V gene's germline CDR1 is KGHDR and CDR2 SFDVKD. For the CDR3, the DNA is TGTGCCACCAGTGATCAGACTAGCGGCACAGATACGCAGTATTTT. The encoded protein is CATSDQTSGTDTQYF.

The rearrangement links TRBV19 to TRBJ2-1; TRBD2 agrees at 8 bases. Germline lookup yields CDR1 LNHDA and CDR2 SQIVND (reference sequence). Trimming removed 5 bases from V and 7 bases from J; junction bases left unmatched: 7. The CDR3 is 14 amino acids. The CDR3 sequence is CASSYLAGTNEQFF. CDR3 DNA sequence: TGTGCCAGTAGTTATTTAGCGGGAACGAATGAGCAGTTCTTC.

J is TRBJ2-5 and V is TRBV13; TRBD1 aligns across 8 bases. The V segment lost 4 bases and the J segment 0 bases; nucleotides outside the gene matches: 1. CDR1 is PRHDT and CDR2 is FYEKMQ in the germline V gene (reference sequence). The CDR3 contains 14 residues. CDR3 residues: CASSSDRDQETQYF. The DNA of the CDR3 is TGTGCCAGCAGCTCGGACAGGGACCAAGAGACCCAGTACTTC. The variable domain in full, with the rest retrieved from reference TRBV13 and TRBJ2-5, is AAGVIQSPRHLIKEKRETATLKCYPIPRHDTVYWYQQGPGQDPQFLISFYEKMQSDKGSIPDRFSAQQFSDYHSELNMSSLELGDSALYFCASSSDRDQETQYFGPGTRLLVL.

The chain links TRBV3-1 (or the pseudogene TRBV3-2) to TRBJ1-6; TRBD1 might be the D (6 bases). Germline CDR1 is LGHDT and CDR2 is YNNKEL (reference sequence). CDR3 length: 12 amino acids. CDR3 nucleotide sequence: TGTATTAGGACAGAAGATAATTCACCCCTCCACTTT. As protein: CIRTEDNSPLHF.

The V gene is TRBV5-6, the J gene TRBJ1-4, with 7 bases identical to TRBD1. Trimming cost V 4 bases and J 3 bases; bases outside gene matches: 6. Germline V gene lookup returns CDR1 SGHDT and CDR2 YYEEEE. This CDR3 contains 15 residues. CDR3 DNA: TGTGCCAGCAGCGAGACAGGGTCCCCTAATGAAAAACTGTTTTTT. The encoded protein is CASSETGSPNEKLFF. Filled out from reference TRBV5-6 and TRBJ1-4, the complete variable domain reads DAGVTQSPTHLIKTRGQQVTLRCSPKSGHDTVSWYQQALGQGPQFIFQYYEEEERQRGNFPDRFSGHQFPNYSSELNVNALLLGDSALYLCASSETGSPNEKLFFGSGTQLSVL.

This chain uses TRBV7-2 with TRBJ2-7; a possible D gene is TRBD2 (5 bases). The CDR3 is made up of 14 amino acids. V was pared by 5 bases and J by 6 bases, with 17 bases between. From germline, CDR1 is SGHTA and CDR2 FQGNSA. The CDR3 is CASSPLGLAGEQYF. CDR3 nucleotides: TGTGCCAGCAGCCCCTTAGGGCTAGCTGGCGAGCAGTACTTC.

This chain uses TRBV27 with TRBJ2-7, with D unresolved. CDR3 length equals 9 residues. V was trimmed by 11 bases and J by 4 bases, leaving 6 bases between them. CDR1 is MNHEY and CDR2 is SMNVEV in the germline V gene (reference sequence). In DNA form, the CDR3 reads TGTGCCCGCGCTTACGAGCAGTACTTC. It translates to CARAYEQYF.

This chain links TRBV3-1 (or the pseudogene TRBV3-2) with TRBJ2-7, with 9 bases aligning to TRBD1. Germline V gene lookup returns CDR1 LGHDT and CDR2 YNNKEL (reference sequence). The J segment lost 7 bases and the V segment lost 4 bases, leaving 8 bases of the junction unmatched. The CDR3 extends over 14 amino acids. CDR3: CASSPTGGPWEQYF. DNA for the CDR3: TGTGCCAGCAGCCCCACAGGGGGCCCTTGGGAGCAGTACTTC.

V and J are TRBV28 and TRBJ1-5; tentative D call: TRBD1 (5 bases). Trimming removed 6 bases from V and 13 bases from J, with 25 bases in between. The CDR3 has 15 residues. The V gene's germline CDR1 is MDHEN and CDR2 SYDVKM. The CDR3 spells CASSLVPGGLTPQHF. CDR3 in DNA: TGTGCCAGCAGCTTAGTCCCCGGGGGGTTGACCCCTCAGCATTTT. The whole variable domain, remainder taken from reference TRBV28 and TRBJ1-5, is DVKVTQSSRYLVKRTGEKVFLECVQDMDHENMFWYRQDPGLGLRLIYFSYDVKMKEKGDIPEGYSVSREKKERFSLILESASTNQTSMYLCASSLVPGGLTPQHFGDGTRLSIL.

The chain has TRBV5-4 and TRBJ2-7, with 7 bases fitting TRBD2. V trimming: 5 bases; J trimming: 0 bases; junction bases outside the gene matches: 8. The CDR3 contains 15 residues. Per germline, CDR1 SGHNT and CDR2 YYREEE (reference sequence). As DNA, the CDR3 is TGTGCCAGCAGACCTCCAGGCGGGAGCTCCTACGAGCAGTACTTC. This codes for CASRPPGGSSYEQYF.

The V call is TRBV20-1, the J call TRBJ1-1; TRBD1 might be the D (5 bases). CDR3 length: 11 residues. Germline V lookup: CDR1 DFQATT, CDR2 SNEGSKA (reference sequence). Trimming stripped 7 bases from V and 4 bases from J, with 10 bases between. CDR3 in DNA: TGCAGTGGGGAGGGACCCACTGAAGCTTTCTTT. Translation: CSGEGPTEAFF.

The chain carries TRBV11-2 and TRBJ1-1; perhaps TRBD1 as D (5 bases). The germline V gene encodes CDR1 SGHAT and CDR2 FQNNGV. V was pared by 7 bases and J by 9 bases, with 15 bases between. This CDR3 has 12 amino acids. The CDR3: CASTVGGSKAFF. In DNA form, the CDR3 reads TGTGCCAGCACCGTGGGGGGGTCAAAAGCTTTCTTT.

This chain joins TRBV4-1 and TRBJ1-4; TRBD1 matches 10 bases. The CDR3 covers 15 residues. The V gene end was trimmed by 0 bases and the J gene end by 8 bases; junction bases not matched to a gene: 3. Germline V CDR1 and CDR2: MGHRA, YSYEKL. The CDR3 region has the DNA TGCGCCAGCAGCCAAGAGGGGACAGGGGCCGAAAAACTGTTTTTT. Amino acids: CASSQEGTGAEKLFF.